The clone carrying this T cell receptor (beta chain) was recorded many times. Its antigen is undetermined. Coverage ceases 3 residues before the CDR3 finishes, and the germline J gene fills in the end. With 5 bases removed from V and 6 bases from J, the gap between germline ends came to 20 bases. Per the germline V gene, CDR1 is KGHSH and CDR2 is LQKENI. This CDR3 has 16 amino acids. Libraries were prepared by immunoSEQ multiplex PCR; TCRdb keeps only in-frame clonotypes and omits some of them. Recorded here are tens of thousands of clones, none singletons. The data derive from a study of T cell clonality in common variable immunodeficiency. Study-wide points: CVID subjects shared fewer TCRbeta clones than healthy controls did.

The sample comprised peripheral blood mononuclear cells. This TCR came from a person aged 18 to 70 in good health. The V call is TRBV18, the J call TRBJ2-1, with TRBD1 as a possible D gene (5 bases). The CDR3 spells CASSSDVPGSGNEQFF. The sequenced part of the CDR3 DNA is TGTGCCAGCTCATCGGATGTGCCAGGGTCGGGCAATGAG.